The clone carrying this TCR beta chain has just a few counts. This specimen comes from a study of OX40 agonist ivuxolimab in advanced cancers. Sequenced by immunoSEQ multiplex PCR; TCRdb stores in-frame clones only, minus some. The sample carries roughly 80,000 clones, roughly 90% recorded once. Germline V gene lookup returns CDR1 MNHNS and CDR2 SASEGT. Between the trimmed V and J ends, which lost 5 bases and 1 base, there was a span of 11 bases. The CDR3 covers 14 residues. The chain combines TRBV6-1 with TRBJ1-1; a weak D match, TRBD1 (6 bases). Material: CD4+ or CD8+ T cells sorted from blood, obtained in a trial of the OX40 agonist ivuxolimab. The sequence was collected from an adult with an advanced solid tumor such as melanoma, head and neck, liver or kidney cancer. The CDR3 loop is CASSQGHTNTEAFF. Here the CDR3 DNA reads TGTGCCAGCAGTCAGGGACACACGAACACTGAAGCTTTCTTT.